This T cell receptor beta chain was recovered during a study of long-term antiretroviral therapy in people with HIV. A word on this clone: The antigen is undetermined.

The immunoSEQ assay was v3.0, run at survey level. Generated by immunoSEQ multiplex PCR, the TCRdb table keeps only in-frame clones and is missing some. The sample contains tens of thousands of clones, approximately 80% of which appear only once. The CDR3 is made up of 18 amino acids. Germline V CDR1 and CDR2: SGHAT, FQNNGV. V lost 4 bases, J lost 6 bases, and 25 bases lay in between. Points from the study as a whole: Following ART, diversity rose but still fell short of transplant donor controls. ART adherence, viral resistance and therapy changes were undocumented.

The chain joins TRBV11-2 to TRBJ1-5; perhaps TRBD1 as D (5 bases). This TCR was recovered from a man in his forties or fifties with HIV. The starting material was unsorted PBMCs, obtained 0.3 years after starting antiretroviral therapy. CDR3 bases: TGTGCCAGCAGCTGGAGGAGGCGGGGGGGAATCATCGGTCAGCCCCAGCATTTT. Amino acids: CASSWRRRGGIIGQPQHF.